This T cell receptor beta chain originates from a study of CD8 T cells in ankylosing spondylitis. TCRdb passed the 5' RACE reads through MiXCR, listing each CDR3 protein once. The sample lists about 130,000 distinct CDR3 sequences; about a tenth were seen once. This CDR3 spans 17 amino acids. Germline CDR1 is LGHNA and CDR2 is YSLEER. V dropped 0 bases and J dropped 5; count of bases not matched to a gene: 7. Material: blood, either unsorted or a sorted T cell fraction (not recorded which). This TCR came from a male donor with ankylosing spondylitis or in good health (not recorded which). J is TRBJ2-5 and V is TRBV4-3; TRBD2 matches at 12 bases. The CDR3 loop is CASSQDPPSGRAETQYF. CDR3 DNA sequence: TGCGCCAGCAGCCAAGATCCCCCTAGCGGGAGGGCGGAGACCCAGTACTTC.